The clone carrying this T cell receptor beta chain was counted between two and nine times. The antigen is unknown. These data come from a study of blood T cells in healthy people across ages. Findings and limits, study-wide: Age showed a roughly linear inverse relationship with TCR beta diversity per million T cells.

V was pared by 4 bases and J by 7 bases, with 13 bases between. The CDR3 sequence is 13 residues long. Germline CDR1 MDHEN, CDR2 SYDVKM. A sample-barcoded 5' primer and a J-beta primer mix were used in a second PCR of roughly 6 to 12 cycles. TCRdb re-called the 5' RACE reads with MiXCR, one entry per CDR3 protein. The data show hundreds of thousands of distinct CDR3 sequences, with approximately 30% seen just once and 15% to 18% held by the top ten. Sequenced sample: blood. This TCR came from a woman over 75 in good health. The rearrangement joins TRBV28 to TRBJ1-1; a possible D gene is TRBD1 (5 bases). For the CDR3, the DNA is TGTGCCAGCAGTTCCTGGGACCGTATTGAAGCTTTCTTT. Translation: CASSSWDRIEAFF.